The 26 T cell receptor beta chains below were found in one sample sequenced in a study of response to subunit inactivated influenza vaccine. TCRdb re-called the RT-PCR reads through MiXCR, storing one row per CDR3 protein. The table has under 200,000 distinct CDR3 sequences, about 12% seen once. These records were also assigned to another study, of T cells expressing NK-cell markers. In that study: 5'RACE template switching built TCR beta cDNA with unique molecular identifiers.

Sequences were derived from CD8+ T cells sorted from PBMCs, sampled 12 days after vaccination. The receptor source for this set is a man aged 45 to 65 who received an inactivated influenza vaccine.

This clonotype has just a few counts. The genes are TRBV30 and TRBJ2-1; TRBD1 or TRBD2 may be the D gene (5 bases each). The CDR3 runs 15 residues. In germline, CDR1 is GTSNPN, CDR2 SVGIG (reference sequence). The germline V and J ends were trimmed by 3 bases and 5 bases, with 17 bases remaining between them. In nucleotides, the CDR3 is TGTGCCTGGAGCCCCGCCTGGGACCCAGACAATGAGCAGTTCTTC. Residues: CAWSPAWDPDNEQFF.

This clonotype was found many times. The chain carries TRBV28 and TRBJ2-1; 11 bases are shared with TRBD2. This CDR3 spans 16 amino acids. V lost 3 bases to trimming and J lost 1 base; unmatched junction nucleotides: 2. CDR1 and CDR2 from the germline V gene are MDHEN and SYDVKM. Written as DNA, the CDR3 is TGTGCCAGCAGTTTGGGACTAGCGGTGTCCTACAATGAGCAGTTCTTC. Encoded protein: CASSLGLAVSYNEQFF.

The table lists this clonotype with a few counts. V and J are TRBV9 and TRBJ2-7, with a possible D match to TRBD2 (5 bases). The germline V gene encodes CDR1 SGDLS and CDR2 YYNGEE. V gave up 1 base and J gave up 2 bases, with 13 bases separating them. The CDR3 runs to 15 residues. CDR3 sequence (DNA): TGTGCCAGCAGCGTAAGCGGTTACGGTGCCTACGAGCAGTACTTC. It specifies CASSVSGYGAYEQYF.

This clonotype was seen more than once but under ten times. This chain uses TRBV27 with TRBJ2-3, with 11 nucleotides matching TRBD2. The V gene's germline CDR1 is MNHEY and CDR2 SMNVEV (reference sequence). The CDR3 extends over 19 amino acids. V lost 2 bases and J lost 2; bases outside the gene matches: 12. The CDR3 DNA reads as TGTGCCAGCAGTTTACGGCCACCGGGACTAGCGGATATCACAGATACGCAGTATTTT. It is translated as CASSLRPPGLADITDTQYF.

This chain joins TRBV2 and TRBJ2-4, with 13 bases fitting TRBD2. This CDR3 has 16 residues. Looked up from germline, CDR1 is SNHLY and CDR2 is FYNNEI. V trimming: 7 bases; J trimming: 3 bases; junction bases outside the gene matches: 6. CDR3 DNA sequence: TGTGCCAGCACCCAAGGACTAGCGGGGGTCAAAAACATTCAGTACTTC. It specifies CASTQGLAGVKNIQYF.

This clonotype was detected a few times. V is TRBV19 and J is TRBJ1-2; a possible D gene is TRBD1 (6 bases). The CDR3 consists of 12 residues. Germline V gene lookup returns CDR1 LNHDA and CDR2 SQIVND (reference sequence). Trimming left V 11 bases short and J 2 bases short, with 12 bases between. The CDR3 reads CAVLQGNYGYTF. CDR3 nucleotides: TGTGCCGTATTGCAGGGGAACTATGGCTACACCTTC.

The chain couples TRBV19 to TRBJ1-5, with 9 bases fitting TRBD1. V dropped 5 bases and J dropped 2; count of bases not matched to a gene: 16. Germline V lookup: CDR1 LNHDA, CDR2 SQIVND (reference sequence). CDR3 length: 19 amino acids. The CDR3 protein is CASSPTGTGIVWGNQPQHF. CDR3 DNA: TGTGCCAGTAGTCCAACCGGGACAGGGATCGTTTGGGGCAATCAGCCCCAGCATTTT.

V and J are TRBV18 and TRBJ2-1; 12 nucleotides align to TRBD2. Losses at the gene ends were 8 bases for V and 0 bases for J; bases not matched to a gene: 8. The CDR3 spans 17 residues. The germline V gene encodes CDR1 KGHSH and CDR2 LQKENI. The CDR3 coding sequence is TGTGCCAGCGCACTCCGGACTAGCGGGATCTCCTACAATGAGCAGTTCTTC. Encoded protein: CASALRTSGISYNEQFF. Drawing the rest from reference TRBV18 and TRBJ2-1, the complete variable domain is NAGVMQNPRHLVRRRGQEARLRCSPMKGHSHVYWYRQLPEEGLKFMVYLQKENIIDESGMPKERFSAEFPKEGPSILRIQQVVRGDSAAYFCASALRTSGISYNEQFFGPGTRLTVL.

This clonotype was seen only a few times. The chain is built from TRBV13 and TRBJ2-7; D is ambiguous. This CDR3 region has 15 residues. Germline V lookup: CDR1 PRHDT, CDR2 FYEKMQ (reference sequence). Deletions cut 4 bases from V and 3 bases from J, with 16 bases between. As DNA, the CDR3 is TGTGCCAGCAGCTCCTCGAATAGTCAAGACTACGAGCAGTACTTC. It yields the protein CASSSSNSQDYEQYF.

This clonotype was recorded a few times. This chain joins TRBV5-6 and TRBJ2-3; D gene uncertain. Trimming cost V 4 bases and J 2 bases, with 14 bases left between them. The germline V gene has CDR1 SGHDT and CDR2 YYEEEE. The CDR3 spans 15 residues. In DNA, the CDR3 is TGTGCCAGCAGCGCGGATGTAGGGAACACAGATACGCAGTATTTT. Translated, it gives CASSADVGNTDTQYF.

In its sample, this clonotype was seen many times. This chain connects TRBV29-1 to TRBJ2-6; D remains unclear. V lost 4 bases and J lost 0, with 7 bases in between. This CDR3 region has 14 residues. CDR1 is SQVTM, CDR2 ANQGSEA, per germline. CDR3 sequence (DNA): TGCAGCGTTGTAGGCGCCTCTGGGGCCAACGTCCTGACTTTC. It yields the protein CSVVGASGANVLTF.

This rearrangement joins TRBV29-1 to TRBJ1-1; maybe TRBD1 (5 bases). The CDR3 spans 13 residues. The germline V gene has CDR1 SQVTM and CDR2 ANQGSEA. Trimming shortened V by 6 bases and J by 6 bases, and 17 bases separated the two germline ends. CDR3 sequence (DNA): TGCAGCGTGCTGGCGGGGCAGGGTCCTGAAGCTTTCTTT. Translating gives CSVLAGQGPEAFF.

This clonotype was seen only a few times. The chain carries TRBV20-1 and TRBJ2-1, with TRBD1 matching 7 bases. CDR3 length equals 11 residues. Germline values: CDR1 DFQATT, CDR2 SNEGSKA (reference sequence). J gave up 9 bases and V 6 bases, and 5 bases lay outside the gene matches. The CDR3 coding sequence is TGCAGTGCAAGGGGGCCTGGTGAGCAGTTCTTC. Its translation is CSARGPGEQFF.

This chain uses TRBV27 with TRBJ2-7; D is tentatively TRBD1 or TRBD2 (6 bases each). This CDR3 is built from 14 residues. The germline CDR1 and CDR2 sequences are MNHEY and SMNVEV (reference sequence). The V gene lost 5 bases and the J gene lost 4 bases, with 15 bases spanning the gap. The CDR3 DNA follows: TGTGCCAGCAGTCCGCTCGGGGGCATATACGAGCAGTACTTC. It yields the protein CASSPLGGIYEQYF.

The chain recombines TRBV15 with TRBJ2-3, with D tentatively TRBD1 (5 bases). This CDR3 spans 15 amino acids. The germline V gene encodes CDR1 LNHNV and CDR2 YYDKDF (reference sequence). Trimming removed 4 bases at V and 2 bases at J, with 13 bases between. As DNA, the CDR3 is TGTGCCACCAGCACAGGACATTCTTCCACAGATACGCAGTATTTT. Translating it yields CATSTGHSSTDTQYF. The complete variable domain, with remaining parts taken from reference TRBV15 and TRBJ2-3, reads DAMVIQNPRYQVTQFGKPVTLSCSQTLNHNVMYWYQQKSSQAPKLLFHYYDKDFNNEADTPDNFQSRRPNTSFCFLDIRSPGLGDTAMYLCATSTGHSSTDTQYFGPGTRLTVL.

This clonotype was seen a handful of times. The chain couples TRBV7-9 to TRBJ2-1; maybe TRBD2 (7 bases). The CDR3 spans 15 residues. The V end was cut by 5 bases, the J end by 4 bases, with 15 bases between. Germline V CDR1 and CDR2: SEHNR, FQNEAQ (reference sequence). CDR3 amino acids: CASSPWGGAYNEQFF. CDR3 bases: TGTGCCAGCAGCCCCTGGGGGGGGGCTTACAATGAGCAGTTCTTC.

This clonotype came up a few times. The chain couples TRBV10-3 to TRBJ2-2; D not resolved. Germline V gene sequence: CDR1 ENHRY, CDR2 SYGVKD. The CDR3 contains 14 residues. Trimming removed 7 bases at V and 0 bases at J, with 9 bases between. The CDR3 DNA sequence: TGTGCCATCAATGACCGGACGAACACCGGGGAGCTGTTTTTT. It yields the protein CAINDRTNTGELFF.

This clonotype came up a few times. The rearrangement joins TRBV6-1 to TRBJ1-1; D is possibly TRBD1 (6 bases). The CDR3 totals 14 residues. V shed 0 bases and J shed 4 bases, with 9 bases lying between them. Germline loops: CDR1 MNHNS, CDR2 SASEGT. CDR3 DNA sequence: TGTGCCAGCAGTGAAGCGGGGGGCGGCACTGAAGCTTTCTTT. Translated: CASSEAGGGTEAFF.

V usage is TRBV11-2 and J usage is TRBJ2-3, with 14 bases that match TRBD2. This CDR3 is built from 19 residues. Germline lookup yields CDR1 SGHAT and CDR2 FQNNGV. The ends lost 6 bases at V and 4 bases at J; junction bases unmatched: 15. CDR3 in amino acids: CASSSTSGLAGVGADTQYF. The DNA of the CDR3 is TGTGCCAGCAGTTCGACTTCGGGACTAGCGGGAGTGGGGGCAGATACGCAGTATTTT.

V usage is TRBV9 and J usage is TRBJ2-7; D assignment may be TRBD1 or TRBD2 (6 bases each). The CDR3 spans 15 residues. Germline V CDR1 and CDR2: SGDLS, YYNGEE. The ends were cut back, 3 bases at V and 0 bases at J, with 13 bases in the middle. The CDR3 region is CASSARGESSYEQYF. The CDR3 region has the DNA TGTGCCAGCAGCGCGAGGGGGGAGAGCTCCTACGAGCAGTACTTC.

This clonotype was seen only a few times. The CDR3 DNA is TGCAGTGCCAAGAGGAGAGGGATCTATGGCTACACCTTC. Translation gives CSAKRRGIYGYTF. This chain connects TRBV20-1 to TRBJ1-2; no clear D. This CDR3 spans 13 amino acids. V lost 6 bases to trimming and J lost 4 bases, with 15 bases between them. Germline CDR1 DFQATT, CDR2 SNEGSKA (reference sequence).

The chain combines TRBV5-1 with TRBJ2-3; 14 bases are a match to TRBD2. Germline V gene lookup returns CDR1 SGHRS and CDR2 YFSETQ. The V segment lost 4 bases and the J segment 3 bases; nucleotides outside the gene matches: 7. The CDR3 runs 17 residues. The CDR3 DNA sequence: TGCGCCAGCAGCCCCGGGACTAGCGGGGGAGTGACAGATACGCAGTATTTT. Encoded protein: CASSPGTSGGVTDTQYF.

The CDR3 is CASSHLPPWVGSAYEQYF. CDR3 DNA sequence: TGTGCCAGCAGCCACCTGCCCCCCTGGGTAGGAAGTGCTTACGAGCAGTACTTC. The chain carries TRBV11-1 and TRBJ2-7, with no clear D. This CDR3 has 18 amino acids. Germline CDR1 reads SGHAT; CDR2 reads FQDESV (reference sequence). The ends were cut back, 5 bases at V and 4 bases at J, with 27 bases in the middle.

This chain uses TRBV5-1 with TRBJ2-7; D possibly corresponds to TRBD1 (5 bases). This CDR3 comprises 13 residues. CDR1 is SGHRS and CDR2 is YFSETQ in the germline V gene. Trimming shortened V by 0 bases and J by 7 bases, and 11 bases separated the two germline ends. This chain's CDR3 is CASSLDPKGEQYF. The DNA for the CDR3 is TGCGCCAGCAGCTTGGATCCTAAGGGGGAGCAGTACTTC.

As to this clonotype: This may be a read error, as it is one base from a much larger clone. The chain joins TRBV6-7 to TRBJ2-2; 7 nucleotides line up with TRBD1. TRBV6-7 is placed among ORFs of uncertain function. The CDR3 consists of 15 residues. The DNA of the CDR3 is TGTGCCAGCAGAATCGACAGGGCGAGCACCGGGGAGCTGGTTTTT. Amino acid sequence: CASRIDRASTGELVF.

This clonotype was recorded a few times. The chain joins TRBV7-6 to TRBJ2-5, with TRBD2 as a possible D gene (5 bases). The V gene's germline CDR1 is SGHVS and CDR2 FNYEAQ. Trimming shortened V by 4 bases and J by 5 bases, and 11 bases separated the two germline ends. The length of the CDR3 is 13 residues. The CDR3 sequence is CASSSRRLETQYF. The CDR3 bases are TGTGCCAGCAGCTCCCGGAGGCTTGAGACCCAGTACTTC.